This TCR beta chain was observed in a study of STAT5B mutations in CD4+ large granular lymphocyte leukemia. Study-level results: No patients shared main leukemic clonotypes, though roughly 23% appeared at low frequency elsewhere. Patient CD4-sorted repertoires stayed more clonal than healthy ones after leukemic-clone removal. 8/27 top patient clones versus 2/35 control clones were TRBV06-family.

Assay: immunoSEQ multiplex PCR; the TCRdb copy retains only in-frame clones and omits some. The data show around 26,000 clones, 74% seen once. Germline loops: CDR1 SGHRS, CDR2 YFSETQ. The CDR3 is 16 residues long. V was trimmed by 3 bases and J by 2 bases, leaving 16 bases between them. About this clone itself: Antigen: not known.

The V call is TRBV5-1, the J call TRBJ2-3, with D possibly being TRBD1 (6 bases). Sequences were obtained from CD4+ T cells from blood buffy coats. The receptor's source is a human donor in good health. DNA for the CDR3: TGCGCCAGCAGCTCGGTCGGGGACACCTCCACAGATACGCAGTATTTT. This sequence encodes CASSSVGDTSTDTQYF.